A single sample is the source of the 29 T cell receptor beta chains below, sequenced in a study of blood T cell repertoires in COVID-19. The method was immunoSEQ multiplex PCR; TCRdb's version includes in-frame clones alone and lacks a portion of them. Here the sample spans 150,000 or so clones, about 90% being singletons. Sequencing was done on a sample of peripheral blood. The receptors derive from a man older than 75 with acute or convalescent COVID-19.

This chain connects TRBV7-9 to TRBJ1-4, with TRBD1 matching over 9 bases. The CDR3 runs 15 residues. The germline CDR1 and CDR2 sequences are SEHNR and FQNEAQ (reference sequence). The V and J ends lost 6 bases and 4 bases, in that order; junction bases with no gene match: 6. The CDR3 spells CASRFDRGINEKLFF. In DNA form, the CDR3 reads TGTGCCAGCAGGTTCGACAGGGGGATTAATGAAAAACTGTTTTTT.

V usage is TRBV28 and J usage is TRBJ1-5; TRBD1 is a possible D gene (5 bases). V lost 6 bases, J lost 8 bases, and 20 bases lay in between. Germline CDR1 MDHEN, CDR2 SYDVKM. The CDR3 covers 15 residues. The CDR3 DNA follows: TGTGCCAGCAGCCCTAGCGGCGGTCGAGGGGAGCCCCAGCATTTT. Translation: CASSPSGGRGEPQHF.

CDR3 amino acids: CSVQGAGGGHLGTDTQYF. CDR3 coding DNA: TGCAGCGTTCAAGGGGCGGGAGGTGGGCATTTGGGGACAGATACGCAGTATTTT. The chain carries TRBV29-1 and TRBJ2-3; 8 bases map to TRBD2. This CDR3 is built from 18 residues. V shed 5 bases, J shed 3 bases, and the junction held 19 bases outside the gene matches. CDR1 and CDR2 (germline): SQVTM, ANQGSEA.

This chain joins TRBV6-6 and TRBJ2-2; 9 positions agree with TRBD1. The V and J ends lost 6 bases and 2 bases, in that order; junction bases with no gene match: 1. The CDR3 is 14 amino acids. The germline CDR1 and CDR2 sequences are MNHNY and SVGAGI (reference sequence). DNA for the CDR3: TGTGCCAGCAGGGGACAGGGTAACACCGGGGAGCTGTTTTTT. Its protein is CASRGQGNTGELFF.

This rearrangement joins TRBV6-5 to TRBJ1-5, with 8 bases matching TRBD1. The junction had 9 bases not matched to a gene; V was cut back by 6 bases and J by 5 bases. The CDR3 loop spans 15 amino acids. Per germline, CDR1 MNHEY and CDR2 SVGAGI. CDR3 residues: CASSPRTGSYQPQHF. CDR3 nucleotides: TGTGCCAGCAGCCCAAGGACAGGGAGCTATCAGCCCCAGCATTTT.

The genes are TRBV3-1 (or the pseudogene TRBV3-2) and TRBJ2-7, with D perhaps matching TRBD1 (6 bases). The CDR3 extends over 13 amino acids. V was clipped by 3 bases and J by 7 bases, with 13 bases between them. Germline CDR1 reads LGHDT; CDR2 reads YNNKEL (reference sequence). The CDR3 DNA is TGTGCCAGCAGCCAGACAGGTTCCCGGGAGCAGTACTTC. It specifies CASSQTGSREQYF.

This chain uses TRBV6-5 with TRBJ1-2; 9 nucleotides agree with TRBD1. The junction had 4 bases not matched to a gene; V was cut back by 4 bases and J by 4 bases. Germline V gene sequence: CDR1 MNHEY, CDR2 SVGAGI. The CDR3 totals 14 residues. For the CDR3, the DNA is TGTGCCAGCAGTTCGGGACAGGGTGGCTATGGCTACACCTTC. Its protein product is CASSSGQGGYGYTF.

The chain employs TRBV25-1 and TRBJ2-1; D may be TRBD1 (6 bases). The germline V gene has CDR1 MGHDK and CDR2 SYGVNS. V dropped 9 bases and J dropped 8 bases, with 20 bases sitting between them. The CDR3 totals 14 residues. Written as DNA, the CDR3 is TGTGCCAGAGGAAGGGAAGGGGCAGGGGATGAGCAGTTCTTC. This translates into CARGREGAGDEQFF.

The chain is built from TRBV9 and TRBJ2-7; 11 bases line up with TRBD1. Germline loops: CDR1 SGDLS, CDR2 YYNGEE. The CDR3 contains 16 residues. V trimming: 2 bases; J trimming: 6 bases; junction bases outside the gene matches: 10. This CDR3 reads CASSVGEAGTGGEQYF. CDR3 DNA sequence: TGTGCCAGCAGCGTGGGGGAGGCCGGGACAGGGGGCGAGCAGTACTTC.

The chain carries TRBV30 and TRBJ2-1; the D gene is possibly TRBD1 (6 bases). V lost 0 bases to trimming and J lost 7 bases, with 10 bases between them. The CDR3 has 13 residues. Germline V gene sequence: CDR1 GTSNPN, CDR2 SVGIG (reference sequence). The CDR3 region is CAWSVQTGNEQFF. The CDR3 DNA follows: TGTGCCTGGAGTGTACAAACAGGGAATGAGCAGTTCTTC.

The CDR3 DNA follows: TGCGCCAGCCACCTAGGGGGACAGGGACACTATGGCTACACCTTC. This codes for CASHLGGQGHYGYTF. The chain links TRBV5-1 to TRBJ1-2, with TRBD1 matching over 9 bases. This CDR3 has 15 residues. Germline CDR1 reads SGHRS; CDR2 reads YFSETQ. Unmatched junction bases numbered 10, after V lost 7 bases and J lost 3 bases.

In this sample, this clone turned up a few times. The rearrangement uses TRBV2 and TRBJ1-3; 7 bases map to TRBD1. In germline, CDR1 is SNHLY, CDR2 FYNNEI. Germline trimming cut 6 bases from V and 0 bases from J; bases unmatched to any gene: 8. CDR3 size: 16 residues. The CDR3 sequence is CASRATGMSSGNTIYF. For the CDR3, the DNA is TGTGCCAGCAGGGCGACAGGGATGAGCTCTGGAAACACCATATATTTT.

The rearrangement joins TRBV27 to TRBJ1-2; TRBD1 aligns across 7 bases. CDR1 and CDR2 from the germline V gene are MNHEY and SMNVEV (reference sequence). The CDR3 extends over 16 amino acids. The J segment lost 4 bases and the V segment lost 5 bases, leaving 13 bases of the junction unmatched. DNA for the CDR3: TGTGCCAGCAGTCTCACAAGTCTAAACAGGGGCTATGGCTACACCTTC. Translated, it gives CASSLTSLNRGYGYTF.

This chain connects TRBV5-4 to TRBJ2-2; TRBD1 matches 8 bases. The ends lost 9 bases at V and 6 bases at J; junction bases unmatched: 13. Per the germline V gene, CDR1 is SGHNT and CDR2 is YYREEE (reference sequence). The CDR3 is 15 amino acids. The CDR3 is CAIPIRQGAPGELFF. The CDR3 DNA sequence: TGTGCCATCCCCATTCGGCAGGGGGCCCCCGGGGAGCTGTTTTTT.

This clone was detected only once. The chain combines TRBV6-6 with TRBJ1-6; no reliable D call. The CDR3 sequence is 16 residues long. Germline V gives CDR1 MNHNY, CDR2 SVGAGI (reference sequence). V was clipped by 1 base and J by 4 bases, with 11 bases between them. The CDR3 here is CASSYLQSMYNSPLHF. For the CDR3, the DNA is TGTGCCAGCAGTTACTTACAGTCCATGTATAATTCACCCCTCCACTTT.

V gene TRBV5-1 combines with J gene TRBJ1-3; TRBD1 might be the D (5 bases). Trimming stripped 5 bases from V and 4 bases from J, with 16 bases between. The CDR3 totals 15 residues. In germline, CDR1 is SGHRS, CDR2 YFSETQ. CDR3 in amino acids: CASRSQGLQGNTIYF. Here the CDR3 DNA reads TGCGCCAGCAGGAGTCAGGGCTTGCAAGGAAACACCATATATTTT.

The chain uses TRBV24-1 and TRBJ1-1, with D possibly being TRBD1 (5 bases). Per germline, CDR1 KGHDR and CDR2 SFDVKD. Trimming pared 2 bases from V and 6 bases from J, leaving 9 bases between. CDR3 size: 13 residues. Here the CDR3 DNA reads TGTGCCACCAGTGATTCAGGGCTGGCTGAAGCTTTCTTT. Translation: CATSDSGLAEAFF.

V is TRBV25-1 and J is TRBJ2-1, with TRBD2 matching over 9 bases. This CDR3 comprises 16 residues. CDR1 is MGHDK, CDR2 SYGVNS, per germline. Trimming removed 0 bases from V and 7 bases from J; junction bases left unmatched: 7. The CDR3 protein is CASSEYLAGAGNEQFF. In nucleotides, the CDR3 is TGTGCCAGCAGTGAATATTTAGCGGGAGCAGGGAATGAGCAGTTCTTC.

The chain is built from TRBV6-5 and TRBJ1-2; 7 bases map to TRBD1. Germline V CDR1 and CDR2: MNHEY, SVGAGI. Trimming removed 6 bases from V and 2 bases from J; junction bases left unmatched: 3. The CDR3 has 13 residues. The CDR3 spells CASRMGQNYGYTF. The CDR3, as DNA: TGTGCCAGCAGAATGGGACAGAACTATGGCTACACCTTC.

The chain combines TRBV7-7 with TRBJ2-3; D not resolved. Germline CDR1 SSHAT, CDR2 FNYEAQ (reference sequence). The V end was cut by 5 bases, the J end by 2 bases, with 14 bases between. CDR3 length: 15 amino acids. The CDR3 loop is CASSPRQGFTDTQYF. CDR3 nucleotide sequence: TGTGCCAGCAGCCCCCGACAAGGTTTCACAGATACGCAGTATTTT.

This CDR3 reads CASRRGLAGAFYNEQFF. CDR3 bases: TGTGCCAGCAGGAGGGGACTAGCGGGAGCCTTTTACAATGAGCAGTTCTTC. V usage is TRBV2 and J usage is TRBJ2-1; TRBD2 matches at 14 bases. Trimming took 6 bases from V and 4 from J; bases not matched to a gene: 8. Per germline, CDR1 SNHLY and CDR2 FYNNEI. The CDR3 has 17 amino acids.

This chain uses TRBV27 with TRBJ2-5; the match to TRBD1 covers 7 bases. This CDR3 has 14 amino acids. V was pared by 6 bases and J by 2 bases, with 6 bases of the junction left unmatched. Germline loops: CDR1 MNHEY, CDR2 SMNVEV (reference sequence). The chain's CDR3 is CASRRYRGQETQYF. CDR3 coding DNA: TGTGCCAGCAGACGATACAGGGGACAAGAGACCCAGTACTTC.

CDR3 coding DNA: TGTGCCAGCACCGTCGGTGCAGGGGAAAAACTGTTTTTT. Translation gives CASTVGAGEKLFF. The chain combines TRBV12-3 or TRBV12-4 with TRBJ1-4, with D perhaps TRBD1 (5 bases). Trimming left V 7 bases short and J 8 bases short, with 14 bases between. This CDR3 region has 13 residues.

The CDR3 here is CASSWGLAQETQYF. As DNA, the CDR3 is TGTGCCAGCAGCTGGGGACTAGCGCAAGAGACCCAGTACTTC. The chain uses TRBV11-2 and TRBJ2-5; 10 positions agree with TRBD2. V dropped 4 bases and J dropped 2; count of bases not matched to a gene: 1. The CDR3 loop spans 14 amino acids. Germline V gene sequence: CDR1 SGHAT, CDR2 FQNNGV.

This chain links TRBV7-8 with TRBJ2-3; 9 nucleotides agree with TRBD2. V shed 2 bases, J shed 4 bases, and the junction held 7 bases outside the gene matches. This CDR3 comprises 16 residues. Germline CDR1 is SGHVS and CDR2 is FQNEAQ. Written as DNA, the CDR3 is TGTGCCAGCAGCTTATATCGCGGGGGGGCATCAGATACGCAGTATTTT. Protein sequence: CASSLYRGGASDTQYF.

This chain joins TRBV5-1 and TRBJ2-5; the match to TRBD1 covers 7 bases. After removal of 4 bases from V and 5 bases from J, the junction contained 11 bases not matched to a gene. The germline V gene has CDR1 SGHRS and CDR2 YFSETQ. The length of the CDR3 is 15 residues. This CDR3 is CASSVAPTGSETQYF. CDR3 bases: TGCGCCAGCAGCGTTGCCCCGACAGGGTCGGAGACCCAGTACTTC.

DNA for the CDR3: TGTGCCAGCTACCCTCCCGGGGAGATAACCGGGGAGCTGTTTTTT. Translation gives CASYPPGEITGELFF. The chain joins TRBV28 to TRBJ2-2; possibly TRBD2 for D (5 bases). The V gene's germline CDR1 is MDHEN and CDR2 SYDVKM. The CDR3 extends over 15 amino acids. The ends were cut back, 8 bases at V and 5 bases at J, with 18 bases in the middle.

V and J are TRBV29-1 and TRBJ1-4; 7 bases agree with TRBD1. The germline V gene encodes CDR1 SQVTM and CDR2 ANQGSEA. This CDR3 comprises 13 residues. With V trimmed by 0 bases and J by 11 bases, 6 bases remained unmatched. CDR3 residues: CSVEDDRVSKLFF. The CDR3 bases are TGCAGCGTTGAAGACGACAGGGTTTCGAAACTGTTTTTT.

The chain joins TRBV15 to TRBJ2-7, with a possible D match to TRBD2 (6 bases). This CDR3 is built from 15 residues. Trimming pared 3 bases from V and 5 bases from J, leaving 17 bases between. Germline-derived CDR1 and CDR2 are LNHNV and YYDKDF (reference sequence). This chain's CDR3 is CATSRVGGLRHEQYF. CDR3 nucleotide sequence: TGTGCCACCAGCAGGGTGGGTGGACTAAGGCACGAGCAGTACTTC.